This TCR beta chain was sequenced in a study of somatic mutations in cytotoxic T cells in rheumatoid arthritis. General study results and limits: A largest CD8+ clone above 20% of CD8+ cells occurred in about an eighth of the 65 patients. A rise in CD8+ clonality with age was seen in rheumatoid arthritis patients but not in healthy controls. Compared with age-matched healthy controls, rheumatoid arthritis patients did not differ significantly in CD8+ T-cell clonality.

The CDR3 is made up of 15 amino acids. CDR1 is WNHNN and CDR2 is SYGVQD in the germline V gene (reference sequence). Unmatched junction bases numbered 13, after V lost 6 bases and J lost 5 bases. This clone appeared a single time. No antigen is known for it. Measured with immunoSEQ multiplex PCR; TCRdb has only the in-frame clones, and not every one. The repertoire holds 27,000 or so clones, with approximately 86% as singletons. The sample consisted of CD8+ T cells sorted from blood. The chain recombines TRBV10-1 with TRBJ2-7; 7 bases map to TRBD2. The clonotype was recovered from an adult with rheumatoid arthritis. The CDR3 nucleotides are TGCGCCAGCAGCGAAATAGGTGCGGGAGCCAACGAGCAGTACTTC. Its protein product is CASSEIGAGANEQYF.